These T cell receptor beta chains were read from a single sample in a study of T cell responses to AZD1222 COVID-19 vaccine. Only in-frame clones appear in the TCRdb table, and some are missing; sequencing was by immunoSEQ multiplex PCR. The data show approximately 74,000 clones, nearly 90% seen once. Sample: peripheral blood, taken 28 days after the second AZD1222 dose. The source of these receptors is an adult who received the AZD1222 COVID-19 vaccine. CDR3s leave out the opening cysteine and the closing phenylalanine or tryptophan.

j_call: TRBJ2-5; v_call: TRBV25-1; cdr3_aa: ASGRLASTEETQY
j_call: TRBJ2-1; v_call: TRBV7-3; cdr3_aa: ASSDTSYNEQF
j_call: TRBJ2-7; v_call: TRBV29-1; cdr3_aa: SVAGVSYEQY
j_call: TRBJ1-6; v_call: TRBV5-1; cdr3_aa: ASSRTVGGNSPLH
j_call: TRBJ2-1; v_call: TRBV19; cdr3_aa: ASSIIQSSNEQF
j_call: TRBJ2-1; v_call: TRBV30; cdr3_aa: AWSGSPGVQGNEQF
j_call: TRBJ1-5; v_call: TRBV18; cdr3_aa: ASSQGEEEPQH
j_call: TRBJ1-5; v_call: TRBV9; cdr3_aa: ASSSQDTINQPQH
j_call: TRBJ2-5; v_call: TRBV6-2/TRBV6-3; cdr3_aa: ASSYPRLGEETQY
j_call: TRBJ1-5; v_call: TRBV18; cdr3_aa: ASSPYGQDSNQPQH
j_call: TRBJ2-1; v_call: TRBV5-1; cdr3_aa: ASSQARTGVNEQF
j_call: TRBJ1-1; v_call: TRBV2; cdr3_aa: AVRPGQTEAF
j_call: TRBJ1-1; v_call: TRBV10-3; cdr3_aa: AISEEGPLTEAF
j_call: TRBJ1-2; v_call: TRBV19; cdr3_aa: ASGWRGGREDGYT
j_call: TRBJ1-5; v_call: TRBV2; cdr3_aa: ASSGTGGNQPQH
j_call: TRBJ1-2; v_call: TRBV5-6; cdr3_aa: ASSLAVGPYGYT
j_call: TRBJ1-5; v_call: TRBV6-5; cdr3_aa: ATRKDLGVGQPQH
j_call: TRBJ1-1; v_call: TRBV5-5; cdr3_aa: ASSFIQGGAEAF
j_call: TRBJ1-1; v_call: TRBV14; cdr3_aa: ASSQEPSAF
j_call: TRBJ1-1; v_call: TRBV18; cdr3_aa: ASSPPSNTEAF
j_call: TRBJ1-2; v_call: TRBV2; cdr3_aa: ASRQGTNYGYT
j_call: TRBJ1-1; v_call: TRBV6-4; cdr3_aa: ASSVTGTTEAF
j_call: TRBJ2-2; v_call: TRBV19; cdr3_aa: ASSQRAGELF
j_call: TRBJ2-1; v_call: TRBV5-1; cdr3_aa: ASSFGTYSGRESIEQF
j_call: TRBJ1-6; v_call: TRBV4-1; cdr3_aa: ASSRSRDSLNSPLH
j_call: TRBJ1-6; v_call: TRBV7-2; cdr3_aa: ASSLTGNNSPLH
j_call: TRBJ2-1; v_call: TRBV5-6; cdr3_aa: ASSLKARGGQMAYNEQF
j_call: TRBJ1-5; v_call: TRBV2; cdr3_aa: ASSLQGFSNQPQH
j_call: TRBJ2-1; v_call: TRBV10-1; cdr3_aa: ASNLYREGSYNEQF
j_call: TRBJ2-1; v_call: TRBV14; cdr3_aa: ASSQTGLGRANEQF
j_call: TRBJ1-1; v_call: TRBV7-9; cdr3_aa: ASSWGGTEAF
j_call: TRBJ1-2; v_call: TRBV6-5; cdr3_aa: ASSYSGSYGYT
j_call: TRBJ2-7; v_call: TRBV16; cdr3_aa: ASSQGTGVTYEQY
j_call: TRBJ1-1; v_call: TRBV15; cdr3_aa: ASGRQTNTEAF
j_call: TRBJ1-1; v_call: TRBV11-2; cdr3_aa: ASGGNMGVSNTEAF
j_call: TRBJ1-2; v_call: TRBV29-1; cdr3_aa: SVESSGYGYT
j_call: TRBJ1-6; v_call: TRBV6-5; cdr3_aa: ASSYDRTNSPLH
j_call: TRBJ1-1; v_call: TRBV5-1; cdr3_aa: ASSTGTAGAF
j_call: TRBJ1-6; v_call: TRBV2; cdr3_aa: ASSEFGTANSPLH
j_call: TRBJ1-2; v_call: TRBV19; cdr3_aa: ASSIVSDYGYT
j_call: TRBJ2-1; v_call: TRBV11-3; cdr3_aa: ASSPSRGAGWNEQF
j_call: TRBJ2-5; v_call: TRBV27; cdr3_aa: ASSLGAGAGQETQY
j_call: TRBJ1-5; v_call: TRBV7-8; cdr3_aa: ASSFFERPQH
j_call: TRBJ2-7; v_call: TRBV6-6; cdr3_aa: ASSSSGGSRGYEQY
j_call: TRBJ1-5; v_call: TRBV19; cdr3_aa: ASSMPGLNQPQH
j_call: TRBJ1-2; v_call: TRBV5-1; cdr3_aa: ASSLAWTGGKANYGYT
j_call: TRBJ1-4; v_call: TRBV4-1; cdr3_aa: ASLGATNEKLF
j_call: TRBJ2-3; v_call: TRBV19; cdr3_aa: ASTRQGLGDTQY
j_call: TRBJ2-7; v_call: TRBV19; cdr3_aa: ASSIKAPLAGGENEQY
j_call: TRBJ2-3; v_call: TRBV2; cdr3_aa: ASKRETTDTQY
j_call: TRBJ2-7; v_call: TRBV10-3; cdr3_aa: AISEGLAGGAYEQY
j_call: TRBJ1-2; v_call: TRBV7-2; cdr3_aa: ASSPQGLNGYT
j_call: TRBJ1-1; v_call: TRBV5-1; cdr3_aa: ASSWTTEMNTEAF
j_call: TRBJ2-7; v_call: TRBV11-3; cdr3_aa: ASSLDGVGEQY